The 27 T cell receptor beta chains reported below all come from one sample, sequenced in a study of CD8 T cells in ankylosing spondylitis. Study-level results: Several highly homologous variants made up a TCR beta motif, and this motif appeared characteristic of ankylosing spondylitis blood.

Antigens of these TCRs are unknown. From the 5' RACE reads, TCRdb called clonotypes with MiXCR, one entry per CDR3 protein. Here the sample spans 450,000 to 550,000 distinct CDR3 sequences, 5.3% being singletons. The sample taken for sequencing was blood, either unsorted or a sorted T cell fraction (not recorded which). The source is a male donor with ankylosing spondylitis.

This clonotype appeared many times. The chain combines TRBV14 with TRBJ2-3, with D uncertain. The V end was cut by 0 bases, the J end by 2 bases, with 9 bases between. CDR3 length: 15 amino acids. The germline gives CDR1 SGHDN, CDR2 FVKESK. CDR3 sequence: CASSQDRAFTDTQYF. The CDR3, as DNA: TGTGCCAGCAGCCAAGATCGGGCCTTCACAGATACGCAGTATTTT. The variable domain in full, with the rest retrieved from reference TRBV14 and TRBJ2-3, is EAGVTQFPSHSVIEKGQTVTLRCDPISGHDNLYWYRRVMGKEIKFLLHFVKESKQDESGMPNNRFLAERTGGTYSTLKVQPAELEDSGVYFCASSQDRAFTDTQYFGPGTRLTVL.

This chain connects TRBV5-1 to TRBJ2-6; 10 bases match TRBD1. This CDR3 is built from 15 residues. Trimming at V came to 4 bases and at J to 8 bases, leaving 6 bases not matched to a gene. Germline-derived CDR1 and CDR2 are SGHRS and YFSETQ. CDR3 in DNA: TGCGCCAGCAGCCCCCGGGACAGGGGCACCAACGTCCTGACTTTC. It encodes CASSPRDRGTNVLTF. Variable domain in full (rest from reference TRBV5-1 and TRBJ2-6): KAGVTQTPRYLIKTRGQQVTLSCSPISGHRSVSWYQQTPGQGLQFLFEYFSETQRNKGNFPGRFSGRQFSNSRSEMNVSTLELGDSALYLCASSPRDRGTNVLTFGAGSRLTVL.

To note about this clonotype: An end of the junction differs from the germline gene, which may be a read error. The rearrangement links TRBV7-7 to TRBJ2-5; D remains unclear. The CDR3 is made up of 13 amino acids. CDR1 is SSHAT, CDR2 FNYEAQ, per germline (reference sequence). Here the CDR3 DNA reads TGTGCTAGCAGCTTACACCCGGCAGAGACCCAGTACTTC. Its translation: CASSLHPAETQYF.

CDR3 in amino acids: CASSKAGTYNEQFF. CDR3 bases: TGTGCCAGCTCGAAAGCGGGAACCTACAATGAGCAGTTCTTC. The rearrangement joins TRBV18 to TRBJ2-1; the match to TRBD2 covers 7 bases. Germline V lookup: CDR1 KGHSH, CDR2 LQKENI. Trimming removed 6 bases from V and 2 bases from J; junction bases left unmatched: 4. The CDR3 length is 14 residues.

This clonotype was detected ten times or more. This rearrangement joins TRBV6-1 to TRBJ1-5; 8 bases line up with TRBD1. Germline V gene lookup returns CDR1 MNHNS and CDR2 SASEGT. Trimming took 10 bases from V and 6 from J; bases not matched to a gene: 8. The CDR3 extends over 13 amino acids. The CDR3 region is CATVQGAGQPQHF. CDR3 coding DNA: TGTGCCACCGTCCAGGGGGCCGGTCAGCCCCAGCATTTT.

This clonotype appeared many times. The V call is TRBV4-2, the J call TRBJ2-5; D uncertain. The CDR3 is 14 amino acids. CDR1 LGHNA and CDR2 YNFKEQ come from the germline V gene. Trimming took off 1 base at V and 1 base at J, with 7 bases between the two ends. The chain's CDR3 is CASSQGPSQETQYF. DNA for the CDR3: TGTGCCAGCAGCCAAGGGCCCAGCCAAGAGACCCAGTACTTC.

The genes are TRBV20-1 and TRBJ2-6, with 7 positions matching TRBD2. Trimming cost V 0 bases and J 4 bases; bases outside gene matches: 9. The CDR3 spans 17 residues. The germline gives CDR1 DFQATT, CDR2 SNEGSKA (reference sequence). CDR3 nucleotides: TGCAGTGCTAGAGATATAAGGCGGGAGTCAGGGGCCAACGTCCTGACTTTC. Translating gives CSARDIRRESGANVLTF.

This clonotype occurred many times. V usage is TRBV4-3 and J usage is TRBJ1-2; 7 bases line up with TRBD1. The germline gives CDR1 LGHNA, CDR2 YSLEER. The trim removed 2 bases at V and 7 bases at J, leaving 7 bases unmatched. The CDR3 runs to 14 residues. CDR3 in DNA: TGCGCCAGCAGCCAACAGGACAGGACACTTGGCTACACCTTC. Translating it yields CASSQQDRTLGYTF.

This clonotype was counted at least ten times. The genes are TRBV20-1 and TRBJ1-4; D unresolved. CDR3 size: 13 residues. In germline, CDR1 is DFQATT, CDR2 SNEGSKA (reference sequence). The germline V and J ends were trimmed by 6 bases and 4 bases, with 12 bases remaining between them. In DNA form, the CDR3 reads TGCAGTGCGCGAGACCCAAATAATGAAAAACTGTTTTTT. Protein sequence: CSARDPNNEKLFF.

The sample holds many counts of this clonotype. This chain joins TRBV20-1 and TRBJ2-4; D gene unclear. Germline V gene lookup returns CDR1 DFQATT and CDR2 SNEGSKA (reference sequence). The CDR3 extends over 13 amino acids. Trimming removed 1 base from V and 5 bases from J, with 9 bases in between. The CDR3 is CSARVGWENIQYF. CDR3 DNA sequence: TGCAGTGCTAGAGTTGGCTGGGAAAACATTCAGTACTTC.

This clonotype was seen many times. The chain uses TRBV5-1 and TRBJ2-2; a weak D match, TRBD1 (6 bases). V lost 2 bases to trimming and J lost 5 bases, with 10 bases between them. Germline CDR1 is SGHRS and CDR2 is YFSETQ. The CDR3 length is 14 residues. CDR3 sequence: CASSLGQQTGELFF. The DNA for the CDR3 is TGCGCCAGCAGCTTAGGACAGCAAACCGGGGAGCTGTTTTTT.

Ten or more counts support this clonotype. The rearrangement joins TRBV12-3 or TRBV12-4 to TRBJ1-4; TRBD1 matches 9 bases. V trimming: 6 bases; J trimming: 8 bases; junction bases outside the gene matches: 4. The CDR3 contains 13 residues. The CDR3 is CASSRTGEEKLFF. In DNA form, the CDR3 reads TGTGCCAGCAGCCGGACAGGGGAGGAAAAACTGTTTTTT.

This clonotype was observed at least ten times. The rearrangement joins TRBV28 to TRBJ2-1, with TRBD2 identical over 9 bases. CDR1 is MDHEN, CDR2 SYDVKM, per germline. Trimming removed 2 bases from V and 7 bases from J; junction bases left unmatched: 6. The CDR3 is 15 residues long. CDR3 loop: CASSLGGRARNEQFF. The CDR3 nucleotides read TGTGCCAGCAGTTTAGGCGGGAGGGCCAGGAATGAGCAGTTCTTC. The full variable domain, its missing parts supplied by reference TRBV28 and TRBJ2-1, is DVKVTQSSRYLVKRTGEKVFLECVQDMDHENMFWYRQDPGLGLRLIYFSYDVKMKEKGDIPEGYSVSREKKERFSLILESASTNQTSMYLCASSLGGRARNEQFFGPGTRLTVL.

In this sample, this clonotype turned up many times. The CDR3 nucleotides are TGTGCCAGCAGTGTGAGGGTCAGCGGGGAATTACAAGAGACCCAGTACTTC. This encodes CASSVRVSGELQETQYF. The rearrangement uses TRBV4-2 and TRBJ2-5; 7 nucleotides line up with TRBD2. The CDR3 spans 17 residues. CDR1 and CDR2 (germline): LGHNA, YNFKEQ. V dropped 6 bases and J dropped 2; count of bases not matched to a gene: 15.

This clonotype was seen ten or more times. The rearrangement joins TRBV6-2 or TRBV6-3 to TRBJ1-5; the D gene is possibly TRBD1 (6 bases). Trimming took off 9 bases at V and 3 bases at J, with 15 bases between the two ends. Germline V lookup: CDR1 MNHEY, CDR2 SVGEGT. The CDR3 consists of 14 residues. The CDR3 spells CASLGANINQPQHF. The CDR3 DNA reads TGTGCCAGTTTGGGGGCCAATATCAATCAGCCCCAGCATTTT.

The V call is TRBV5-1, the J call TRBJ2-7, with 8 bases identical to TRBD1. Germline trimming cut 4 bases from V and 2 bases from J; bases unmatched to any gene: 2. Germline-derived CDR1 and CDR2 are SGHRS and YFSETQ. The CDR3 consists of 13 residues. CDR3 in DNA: TGCGCCAGCAGCCGCAGGGGGCCCTACGAGCAGTACTTC. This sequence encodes CASSRRGPYEQYF.

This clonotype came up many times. In nucleotides, the CDR3 is TGTGCCAGCAGCTTGCAGGGCTTCGGCTATGGCTACACCTTC. This encodes CASSLQGFGYGYTF. The chain combines TRBV7-2 with TRBJ1-2, with D maybe TRBD1 (5 bases). V gave up 3 bases and J gave up 4 bases, with 12 bases separating them. The length of the CDR3 is 14 residues. The germline gives CDR1 SGHTA, CDR2 FQGNSA.

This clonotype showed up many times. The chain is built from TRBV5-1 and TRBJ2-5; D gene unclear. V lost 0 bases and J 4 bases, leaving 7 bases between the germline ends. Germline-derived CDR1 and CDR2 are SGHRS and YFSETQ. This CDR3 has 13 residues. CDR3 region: CASSLVGGETQYF. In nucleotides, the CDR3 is TGCGCCAGCAGCTTGGTTGGCGGAGAGACCCAGTACTTC.

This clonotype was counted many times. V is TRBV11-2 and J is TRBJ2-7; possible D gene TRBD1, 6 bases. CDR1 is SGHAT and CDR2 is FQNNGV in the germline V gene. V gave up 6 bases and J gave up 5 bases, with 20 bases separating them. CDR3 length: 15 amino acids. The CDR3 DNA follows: TGTGCCAGCAGAGGCTGGGAAACAGGGATCAACGAGCAGTACTTC. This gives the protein CASRGWETGINEQYF.

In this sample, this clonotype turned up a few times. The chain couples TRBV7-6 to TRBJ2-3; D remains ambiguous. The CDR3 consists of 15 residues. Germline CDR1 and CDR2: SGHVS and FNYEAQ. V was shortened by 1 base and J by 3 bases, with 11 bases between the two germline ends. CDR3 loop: CASSLVQVGTDTQYF. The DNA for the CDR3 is TGTGCCAGCAGCTTAGTGCAAGTGGGGACAGATACGCAGTATTTT.

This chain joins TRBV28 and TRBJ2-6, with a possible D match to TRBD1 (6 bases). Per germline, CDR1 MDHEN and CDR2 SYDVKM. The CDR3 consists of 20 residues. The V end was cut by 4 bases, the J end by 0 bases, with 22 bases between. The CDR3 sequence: CASSSSTGTIVSSGANVLTF. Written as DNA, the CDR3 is TGTGCCAGCAGTTCCTCTACCGGGACAATCGTCTCCTCTGGGGCCAACGTCCTGACTTTC.

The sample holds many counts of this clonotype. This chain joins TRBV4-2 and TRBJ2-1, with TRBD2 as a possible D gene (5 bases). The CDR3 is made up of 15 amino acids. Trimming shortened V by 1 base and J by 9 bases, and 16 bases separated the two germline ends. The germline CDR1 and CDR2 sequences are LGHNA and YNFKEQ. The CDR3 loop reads CASSQVGKEETEQFF. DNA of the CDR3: TGTGCCAGCAGCCAAGTCGGAAAGGAGGAGACTGAGCAGTTCTTC.

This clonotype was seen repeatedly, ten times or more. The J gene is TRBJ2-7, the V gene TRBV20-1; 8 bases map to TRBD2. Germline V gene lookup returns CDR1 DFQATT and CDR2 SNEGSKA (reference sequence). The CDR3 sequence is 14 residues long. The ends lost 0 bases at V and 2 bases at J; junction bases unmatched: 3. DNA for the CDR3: TGCAGTGCTAGAGATCCGGGACTAGCCTACGAGCAGTACTTC. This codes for CSARDPGLAYEQYF.

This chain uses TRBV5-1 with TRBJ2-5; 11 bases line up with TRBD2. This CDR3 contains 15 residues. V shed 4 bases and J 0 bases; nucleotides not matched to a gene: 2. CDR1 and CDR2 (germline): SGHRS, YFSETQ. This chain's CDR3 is CASSPTSGNQETQYF. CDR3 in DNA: TGCGCCAGCAGCCCGACTAGCGGGAACCAAGAGACCCAGTACTTC.

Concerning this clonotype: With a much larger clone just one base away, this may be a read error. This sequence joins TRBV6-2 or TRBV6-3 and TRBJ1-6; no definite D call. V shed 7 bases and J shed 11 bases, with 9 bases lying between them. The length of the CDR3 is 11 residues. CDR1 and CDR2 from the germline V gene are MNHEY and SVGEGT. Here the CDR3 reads CASTSGTPLHF. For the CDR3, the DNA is TGTGCCAGCACCTCCGGGACACCCCTCCACTTT.

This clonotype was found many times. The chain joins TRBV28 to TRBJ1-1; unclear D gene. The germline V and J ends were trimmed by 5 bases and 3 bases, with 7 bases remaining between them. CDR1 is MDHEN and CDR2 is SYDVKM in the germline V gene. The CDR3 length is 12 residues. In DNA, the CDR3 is TGTGCCAGCAGTAGAATGGACACTGAAGCTTTCTTT. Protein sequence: CASSRMDTEAFF.

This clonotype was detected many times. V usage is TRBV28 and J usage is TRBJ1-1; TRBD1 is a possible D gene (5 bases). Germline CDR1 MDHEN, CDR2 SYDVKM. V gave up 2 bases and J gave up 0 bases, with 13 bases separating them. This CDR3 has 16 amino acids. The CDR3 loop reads CASSLPRGPVNTEAFF. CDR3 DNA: TGTGCCAGCAGTTTACCTAGGGGACCCGTGAACACTGAAGCTTTCTTT.